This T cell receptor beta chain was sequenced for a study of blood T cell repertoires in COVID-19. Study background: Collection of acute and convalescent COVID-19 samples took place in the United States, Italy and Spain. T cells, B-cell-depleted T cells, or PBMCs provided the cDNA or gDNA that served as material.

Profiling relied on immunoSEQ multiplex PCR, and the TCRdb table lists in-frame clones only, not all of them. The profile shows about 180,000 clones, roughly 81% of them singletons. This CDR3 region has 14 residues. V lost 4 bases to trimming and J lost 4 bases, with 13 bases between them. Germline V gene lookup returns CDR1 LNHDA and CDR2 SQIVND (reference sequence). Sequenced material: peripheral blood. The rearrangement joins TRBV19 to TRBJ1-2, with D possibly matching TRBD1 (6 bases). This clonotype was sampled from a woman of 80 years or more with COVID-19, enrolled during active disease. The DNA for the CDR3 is TGTGCCAGTAGTACCTCGACAGGAGCCTATGGCTACACCTTC. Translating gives CASSTSTGAYGYTF.